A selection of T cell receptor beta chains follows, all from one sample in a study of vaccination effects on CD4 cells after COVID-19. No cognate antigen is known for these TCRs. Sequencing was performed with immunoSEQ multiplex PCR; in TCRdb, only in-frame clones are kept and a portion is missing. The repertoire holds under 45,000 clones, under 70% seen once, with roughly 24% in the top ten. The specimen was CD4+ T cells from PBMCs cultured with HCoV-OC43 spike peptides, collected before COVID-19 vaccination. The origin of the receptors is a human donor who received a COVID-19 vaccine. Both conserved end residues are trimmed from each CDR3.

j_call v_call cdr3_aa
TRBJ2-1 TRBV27 ASSADWFGSEQF
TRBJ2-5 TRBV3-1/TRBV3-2 ASTASGSKTQY
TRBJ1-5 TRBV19 ASSIPGPQH
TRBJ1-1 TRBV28 ASSHHLFRAETEAF
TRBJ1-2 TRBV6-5 ASSPHSVGGYT
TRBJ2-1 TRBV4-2 ASSLNLAGLNEQF
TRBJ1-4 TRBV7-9 ASSLEGPWTGKLF
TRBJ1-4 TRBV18 ASSLQGPGNEKLF
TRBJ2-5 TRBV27 ASSLLGGEETQY
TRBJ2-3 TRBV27 ASSRLAGDPRLSTDTQY
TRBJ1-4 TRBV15 ATSRARANEKLF
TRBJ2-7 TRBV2 ASSEVLAYEQY
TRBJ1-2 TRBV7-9 ASSSSREGYGYT
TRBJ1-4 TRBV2 ASSPGEKLF
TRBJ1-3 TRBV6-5 ASSYSGQGGAIY
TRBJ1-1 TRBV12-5 ASGLVRQGPIEAF
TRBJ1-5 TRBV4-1 ASSRPTGGLNQPQH